The 27 T cell receptor beta chains below come from one sample, sequenced in a study of OX40 agonist ivuxolimab in advanced cancers. Assay used: immunoSEQ multiplex PCR; TCRdb lists only in-frame clones, some missing. This table has about 38,000 clones, nearly 90% appearing once. Source: CD4+ or CD8+ T cells sorted from blood, taken in a trial of the OX40 agonist ivuxolimab. Receptors originate from an adult with an advanced solid tumor such as melanoma, head and neck, liver or kidney cancer.

Details on this clone: Other DNA sequences in the same sample also yield this CDR3. The CDR3 coding sequence is TGCGCCAGCAGCCAAGCGGAAGGCTCTGGAAACACCATATATTTT. Amino acids: CASSQAEGSGNTIYF. V gene TRBV4-3 combines with J gene TRBJ1-3; D is undetermined. V was cut by 1 base and J by 0 bases, with 7 bases left in between. The CDR3 is 15 residues long. The germline gives CDR1 LGHNA, CDR2 YSLEER.

The chain employs TRBV27 and TRBJ2-7, with unresolved D. V shed 6 bases and J shed 4 bases, with 16 bases lying between them. Germline V gives CDR1 MNHEY, CDR2 SMNVEV (reference sequence). This CDR3 spans 14 amino acids. The CDR3, as DNA: TGTGCCAGCAGATACAACAGTGCATGGTACGAGCAGTACTTC. Protein product: CASRYNSAWYEQYF.

This clone was detected a few times. This chain joins TRBV27 and TRBJ1-1; the D gene is possibly TRBD1 (5 bases). In germline, CDR1 is MNHEY, CDR2 SMNVEV (reference sequence). With 0 bases removed from V and 7 bases from J, the gap between germline ends came to 9 bases. The CDR3 totals 13 residues. Written as DNA, the CDR3 is TGTGCCAGCAGTTTATCGCACAGGAATGAAGCTTTCTTT. It is translated as CASSLSHRNEAFF.

The chain employs TRBV27 and TRBJ1-6; D gene uncertain. The length of the CDR3 is 13 residues. Germline V CDR1 and CDR2: MNHEY, SMNVEV (reference sequence). Trimming removed 5 bases at V and 7 bases at J, with 9 bases between. CDR3 sequence (DNA): TGTGCCAGCAGTCCAAACGGGAATTCACCCCTCCACTTT. The encoded protein is CASSPNGNSPLHF.

This rearrangement joins TRBV28 to TRBJ1-5; 7 bases map to TRBD1. V shed 4 bases, J shed 7 bases, and the junction held 7 bases outside the gene matches. The CDR3 is made up of 14 amino acids. Looked up from germline, CDR1 is MDHEN and CDR2 is SYDVKM. DNA for the CDR3: TGTGCCAGCAGTTCCCGCCAGGGGGGACAGCCCCAGCATTTT. It encodes CASSSRQGGQPQHF.

This chain joins TRBV9 and TRBJ2-7; D ambiguous. The CDR3 is 15 residues long. The germline gives CDR1 SGDLS, CDR2 YYNGEE. Trimming left V 4 bases short and J 7 bases short, with 21 bases between. CDR3 residues: CASSLRPLQYEEQYF. The CDR3 DNA reads as TGTGCCAGCAGCTTAAGACCCCTCCAGTACGAGGAGCAGTACTTC.

The chain is built from TRBV7-6 and TRBJ2-1; TRBD2 aligns across 12 bases. Germline V gene sequence: CDR1 SGHVS, CDR2 FNYEAQ. This CDR3 has 17 residues. Losses at the gene ends were 1 base for V and 7 bases for J; bases not matched to a gene: 8. The DNA for the CDR3 is TGTGCCAGCAGCTTAGAGCCCCTAGCGGGGGGGGGTAATGAGCAGTTCTTC. This sequence encodes CASSLEPLAGGGNEQFF.

This chain links TRBV28 with TRBJ2-1; weak D call: TRBD2 (6 bases). V lost 2 bases, J lost 0 bases, and 8 bases lay in between. In germline, CDR1 is MDHEN, CDR2 SYDVKM. The CDR3 is 15 residues long. For the CDR3, the DNA is TGTGCCAGCAGTTTAAGACTAGTCTCCTACAATGAGCAGTTCTTC. Its protein is CASSLRLVSYNEQFF. Based on the CDR3 plus reference TRBV28 and TRBJ2-1, the full variable domain is DVKVTQSSRYLVKRTGEKVFLECVQDMDHENMFWYRQDPGLGLRLIYFSYDVKMKEKGDIPEGYSVSREKKERFSLILESASTNQTSMYLCASSLRLVSYNEQFFGPGTRLTVL.

The V call is TRBV5-1, the J call TRBJ2-1; D ambiguous. The ends were cut back, 4 bases at V and 3 bases at J, with 8 bases in the middle. The CDR3 has 13 amino acids. Germline V gene lookup returns CDR1 SGHRS and CDR2 YFSETQ. The CDR3 bases are TGCGCCAGCAGCCCCCCAGACTACAATGAGCAGTTCTTC. Residues: CASSPPDYNEQFF.

The genes are TRBV27 and TRBJ1-2; D is ambiguous. Between the trimmed V and J ends, which lost 3 bases and 4 bases, there was a span of 12 bases. Germline V gene sequence: CDR1 MNHEY, CDR2 SMNVEV (reference sequence). The CDR3 extends over 14 amino acids. This CDR3 reads CASSFNTDRYGYTF. In DNA form, the CDR3 reads TGTGCCAGCAGTTTTAACACCGACCGCTATGGCTACACCTTC.

This rearrangement joins TRBV13 to TRBJ2-2; D gene unclear. From germline, CDR1 is PRHDT and CDR2 FYEKMQ (reference sequence). V lost 5 bases to trimming and J lost 2 bases, with 3 bases between them. There are 12 residues in the CDR3. The CDR3 protein is CASSENTGELFF. CDR3 sequence (DNA): TGTGCCAGCAGCGAAAACACCGGGGAGCTGTTTTTT.

This chain uses TRBV4-3 with TRBJ1-1; D uncertain. Trimming shortened V by 1 base and J by 4 bases, and 7 bases separated the two germline ends. The germline CDR1 and CDR2 sequences are LGHNA and YSLEER. The CDR3 covers 13 residues. The CDR3 region is CASSQGRGTEAFF. In nucleotides, the CDR3 is TGCGCCAGCAGCCAAGGACGGGGCACTGAAGCTTTCTTT.

V is TRBV21-1 and J is TRBJ1-2. TRBV21-1 is given as a pseudogene. This CDR3 comprises 12 residues. This CDR3 reads CASSLKPGGYTF. The CDR3 nucleotides are TGTGCCAGCAGCCTCAAACCGGGTGGCTACACCTTC.

The genes are TRBV28 and TRBJ2-2, with TRBD2 matching over 8 bases. Germline CDR1 is MDHEN and CDR2 is SYDVKM. V gave up 7 bases and J gave up 7 bases; unmatched junction bases: 14. There are 16 residues in the CDR3. In DNA, the CDR3 is TGTGCCAGCATAAAATTTGACGGGGGGGCCAGCGGGGAGCTGTTTTTT. This sequence encodes CASIKFDGGASGELFF. The whole variable domain, filled in from reference TRBV28 and TRBJ2-2, reads DVKVTQSSRYLVKRTGEKVFLECVQDMDHENMFWYRQDPGLGLRLIYFSYDVKMKEKGDIPEGYSVSREKKERFSLILESASTNQTSMYLCASIKFDGGASGELFFGEGSRLTVL.

This CDR3 reads CASSFRFGGNEQFF. Written as DNA, the CDR3 is TGTGCCAGCAGCTTCAGGTTTGGGGGGAATGAGCAGTTCTTC. The rearrangement links TRBV7-8 to TRBJ2-1; a possible D gene is TRBD2 (6 bases). The V and J ends lost 3 bases and 7 bases respectively, with 13 bases between them. The germline V gene has CDR1 SGHVS and CDR2 FQNEAQ. The CDR3 sequence is 14 residues long.

The sample holds one count of this clone. The rearrangement uses TRBV27 and TRBJ2-3; TRBD2 matches 12 bases. The CDR3 has 16 amino acids. Per germline, CDR1 MNHEY and CDR2 SMNVEV (reference sequence). Trimming cost V 8 bases and J 3 bases; bases outside gene matches: 9. The CDR3 spells CASGRILAGGTDTQYF. The CDR3 nucleotides read TGTGCCAGCGGAAGAATACTAGCGGGGGGAACAGATACGCAGTATTTT.

This chain uses TRBV6-5 with TRBJ2-5, with 10 positions matching TRBD1. The V gene's germline CDR1 is MNHEY and CDR2 SVGAGI. V dropped 7 bases and J dropped 4; count of bases not matched to a gene: 9. This CDR3 has 15 amino acids. The CDR3 DNA follows: TGTGCCAGCACGCGACAGGGGGCTGAGGGAGAGACCCAGTACTTC. It is translated as CASTRQGAEGETQYF.

The J gene is TRBJ2-7, the V gene TRBV15, with 11 nucleotides matching TRBD2. J gave up 4 bases and V 2 bases, and 7 bases lay outside the gene matches. Germline V gene lookup returns CDR1 LNHNV and CDR2 YYDKDF (reference sequence). The CDR3 is made up of 16 amino acids. This CDR3 is CATSRPPGLADYEQYF. In DNA form, the CDR3 reads TGTGCCACCAGCAGACCCCCGGGACTAGCGGATTACGAGCAGTACTTC. Using reference TRBV15 and TRBJ2-7 for the parts outside the CDR3, the full variable domain is DAMVIQNPRYQVTQFGKPVTLSCSQTLNHNVMYWYQQKSSQAPKLLFHYYDKDFNNEADTPDNFQSRRPNTSFCFLDIRSPGLGDTAMYLCATSRPPGLADYEQYFGPGTRLTVT.

The chain carries TRBV9 and TRBJ1-1, with D tentatively TRBD1 (5 bases). Germline values: CDR1 SGDLS, CDR2 YYNGEE. CDR3 length equals 13 residues. The V end was cut by 3 bases, the J end by 11 bases, with 17 bases between. In DNA, the CDR3 is TGTGCCAGCAGCGATCGAAGCACAGGAGAGGCTTTCTTT. Protein product: CASSDRSTGEAFF.

V usage is TRBV2 and J usage is TRBJ2-7, with a tentative D call TRBD1 (6 bases). The CDR3 sequence is 12 residues long. V was trimmed by 7 bases and J by 2 bases, leaving 9 bases between them. Germline CDR1 SNHLY, CDR2 FYNNEI. This CDR3 is CASNTGPYEQYF. The CDR3 DNA sequence: TGTGCCAGCAACACAGGGCCCTACGAGCAGTACTTC. The full variable domain, its missing parts supplied by reference TRBV2 and TRBJ2-7, is EPEVTQTPSHQVTQMGQEVILRCVPISNHLYFYWYRQILGQKVEFLVSFYNNEISEKSEIFDDQFSVERPDGSNFTLKIRSTKLEDSAMYFCASNTGPYEQYFGPGTRLTVT.

This clone was found once. The chain recombines TRBV6-6 with TRBJ2-7; a possible D gene is TRBD1 (6 bases). The CDR3 loop spans 15 amino acids. Per the germline V gene, CDR1 is MNHNY and CDR2 is SVGAGI (reference sequence). V was clipped by 4 bases and J by 0 bases, with 13 bases between them. DNA of the CDR3: TGTGCCAGCAGTTTGACGACAGGTCCCTCCTACGAGCAGTACTTC. Its translation is CASSLTTGPSYEQYF.

The CDR3: CASSVAVGGSNTEAFF. CDR3 coding DNA: TGTGCCAGCAGCGTAGCAGTGGGAGGGTCGAACACTGAAGCTTTCTTT. This chain uses TRBV9 with TRBJ1-1; no clear D gene. V was shortened by 0 bases and J by 1 base, with 13 bases between the two germline ends. The CDR3 is 16 amino acids. Germline V gene lookup returns CDR1 SGDLS and CDR2 YYNGEE.

The gene calls are TRBV20-1 and TRBJ2-7; D unresolved. The CDR3 runs 11 residues. Per the germline V gene, CDR1 is DFQATT and CDR2 is SNEGSKA (reference sequence). The V end was cut by 3 bases, the J end by 1 base, with 4 bases between. CDR3 nucleotides: TGCAGTGCTAGCTATTCCTACGAGCAGTACTTC. This encodes CSASYSYEQYF.

V and J are TRBV25-1 and TRBJ2-7; 8 nucleotides line up with TRBD1. V lost 3 bases to trimming and J lost 2 bases; unmatched junction nucleotides: 9. The CDR3 sequence is 16 residues long. Germline V CDR1 and CDR2: MGHDK, SYGVNS. DNA for the CDR3: TGTGCCAGCAGTGATACTTATCGGACAGGGACCTACGAGCAGTACTTC. Amino acids: CASSDTYRTGTYEQYF.

The rearrangement links TRBV16 to TRBJ1-1, with D perhaps TRBD1 (5 bases). Germline V gene lookup returns CDR1 KGHSY and CDR2 FQNENV. V was pared by 4 bases and J by 3 bases, with 21 bases between. The CDR3 runs 17 residues. The CDR3 region is CASSREILGAWDTEAFF. The CDR3 DNA reads TGTGCCAGCAGCCGAGAGATTCTCGGGGCCTGGGACACTGAAGCTTTCTTT.

V is TRBV28 and J is TRBJ2-7; 9 nucleotides agree with TRBD1. J was trimmed by 5 bases and V by 6 bases; bases with no gene match: 8. CDR3 length: 14 amino acids. CDR1 is MDHEN and CDR2 is SYDVKM in the germline V gene. Here the CDR3 reads CASSDPGTGNEQYF. CDR3 nucleotide sequence: TGTGCCAGCAGCGACCCCGGGACAGGGAACGAGCAGTACTTC. The whole variable domain, remainder taken from reference TRBV28 and TRBJ2-7, is DVKVTQSSRYLVKRTGEKVFLECVQDMDHENMFWYRQDPGLGLRLIYFSYDVKMKEKGDIPEGYSVSREKKERFSLILESASTNQTSMYLCASSDPGTGNEQYFGPGTRLTVT.

This chain connects TRBV7-3 to TRBJ2-2; D might be TRBD1 (6 bases). V lost 5 bases to trimming and J lost 1 base, with 8 bases between them. CDR1 and CDR2 (germline): SGHTA, FQGTGA. There are 14 residues in the CDR3. Here the CDR3 reads CASSPTGNTGELFF. CDR3 sequence (DNA): TGTGCCAGCAGCCCGACAGGGAACACCGGGGAGCTGTTTTTT.